These 12 T cell receptor beta chains share one sample of origin, sequenced in a study of blood T cell repertoires in COVID-19. Assay used: immunoSEQ multiplex PCR; TCRdb lists only in-frame clones, some missing. The sample carries approximately 350,000 clones, around 86% recorded once. Sequencing was done on a sample of PBMCs or T cells enriched from blood (not recorded which). These receptors all come from a woman in her forties or fifties who had recovered from COVID-19.

J is TRBJ1-1 and V is TRBV5-1, with D possibly being TRBD1 (6 bases). The CDR3 is 18 residues long. With 4 bases removed from V and 1 base from J, the gap between germline ends came to 23 bases. Looked up from germline, CDR1 is SGHRS and CDR2 is YFSETQ. The CDR3 here is CASSPRGTALLENTEAFF. The CDR3 DNA follows: TGCGCCAGCAGCCCAAGGGGGACGGCCCTTTTAGAGAACACTGAAGCTTTCTTT.

The gene calls are TRBV7-2 and TRBJ1-2, with 9 nucleotides matching TRBD1. The germline V gene encodes CDR1 SGHTA and CDR2 FQGNSA. With V trimmed by 2 bases and J by 12 bases, 13 bases remained unmatched. There are 15 residues in the CDR3. The CDR3 reads CASSLNRGTGRPNTF. CDR3 in DNA: TGTGCCAGCAGCTTAAATCGAGGGACAGGGAGACCAAACACCTTC.

V usage is TRBV4-1 and J usage is TRBJ1-2; 9 positions agree with TRBD1. V lost 1 base, J lost 3 bases, and 6 bases stayed unmatched. There are 16 residues in the CDR3. Germline lookup yields CDR1 MGHRA and CDR2 YSYEKL. The CDR3 coding sequence is TGCGCCAGCAGCCAAGGGGAACAGGGGGCATACTATGGCTACACCTTC. Its protein product is CASSQGEQGAYYGYTF.

V gene TRBV5-6 combines with J gene TRBJ2-1; a weak D match, TRBD1 (5 bases). CDR3 length: 12 residues. Per the germline V gene, CDR1 is SGHDT and CDR2 is YYEEEE. V was clipped by 3 bases and J by 6 bases, with 7 bases between them. DNA of the CDR3: TGTGCCAGCAGCTCCCAGGGCAATGAGCAGTTCTTC. The encoded protein is CASSSQGNEQFF.

This clone was seen a single time. The genes are TRBV19 and TRBJ2-3, with 13 bases matching TRBD2. The V gene end was trimmed by 2 bases and the J gene end by 4 bases; junction bases not matched to a gene: 0. Germline CDR1 reads LNHDA; CDR2 reads SQIVND (reference sequence). This CDR3 comprises 15 residues. The CDR3 here is CASSITSGGADTQYF. The CDR3 bases are TGTGCCAGTAGTATAACTAGCGGGGGGGCAGATACGCAGTATTTT. Supplemented by reference TRBV19 and TRBJ2-3, the full variable domain reads DGGITQSPKYLFRKEGQNVTLSCEQNLNHDAMYWYRQDPGQGLRLIYYSQIVNDFQKGDIAEGYSVSREKKESFPLTVTSAQKNPTAFYLCASSITSGGADTQYFGPGTRLTVL.

The rearrangement uses TRBV10-3 and TRBJ1-1; no reliable D call. Trimming took 2 bases from V and 1 from J, leaving 11 bases between them. The CDR3 spans 15 residues. Germline V gene sequence: CDR1 ENHRY, CDR2 SYGVKD. DNA of the CDR3: TGTGCCATCAGTGAGGTAGTGAACTCGAACACTGAAGCTTTCTTT. It translates to CAISEVVNSNTEAFF.

This sequence joins TRBV24-1 and TRBJ2-1; 7 bases map to TRBD2. V was clipped by 9 bases and J by 7 bases; unmatched bases: 11. The CDR3 sequence is 14 residues long. CDR1 is KGHDR and CDR2 is SFDVKD in the germline V gene. The CDR3: CATQEGGPKNEQFF. The CDR3 DNA is TGTGCCACCCAAGAGGGAGGGCCAAAGAATGAGCAGTTCTTC.

This chain links TRBV20-1 with TRBJ1-6; 7 bases match TRBD1. Germline V lookup: CDR1 DFQATT, CDR2 SNEGSKA (reference sequence). With 3 bases clipped from V and 1 base from J, the junction kept 3 bases outside the gene matches. This CDR3 spans 15 amino acids. The CDR3 region is CSASYRGSYNSPLHF. The DNA of the CDR3 is TGCAGTGCTAGTTACAGGGGATCCTATAATTCACCCCTCCACTTT.

V and J are TRBV30 and TRBJ2-5; TRBD2 agrees at 10 bases. The germline CDR1 and CDR2 sequences are GTSNPN and SVGIG (reference sequence). Trimming took 2 bases from V and 13 from J; bases not matched to a gene: 16. The CDR3 length is 15 residues. The CDR3, as DNA: TGTGCCTGGAGTCAGGGGCTAGCGGGAGCAGGACCCCCGTACTTC. Protein sequence: CAWSQGLAGAGPPYF.

V gene TRBV5-4 combines with J gene TRBJ1-1; no definite D call. Germline assignment: CDR1 SGHNT and CDR2 YYREEE (reference sequence). V dropped 5 bases and J dropped 1 base, with 12 bases sitting between them. There are 14 residues in the CDR3. The CDR3 bases are TGTGCCAGCAGGCCGGAGGCCGCGAACACTGAAGCTTTCTTT. This sequence encodes CASRPEAANTEAFF.

The rearrangement joins TRBV5-1 to TRBJ1-1, with 7 bases matching TRBD1. The CDR3 is 11 residues long. The germline V gene has CDR1 SGHRS and CDR2 YFSETQ. V dropped 7 bases and J dropped 7; count of bases not matched to a gene: 4. The CDR3 DNA is TGCGCCAGCGTCCGGGACAGTGAAGCTTTCTTT. This gives the protein CASVRDSEAFF.

This clone was seen a few times. This chain joins TRBV30 and TRBJ2-1; 7 bases match TRBD2. CDR3 length equals 15 residues. The germline CDR1 and CDR2 sequences are GTSNPN and SVGIG (reference sequence). Unmatched junction bases numbered 12, after V lost 2 bases and J lost 8 bases. CDR3 bases: TGTGCCTGGAGTAGAGTTTTGGGAGGGTACGATGAGCAGTTCTTC. This codes for CAWSRVLGGYDEQFF.